One T cell receptor beta chain is described in this entry. Genomic DNA in a quantity of about 2.1 micrograms was derived from cryopreserved PBMCs for TCR beta libraries. The data derive from a study of cytotoxic CD8 clonotypes in ibrutinib-treated CLL. About the study: IGHV unmutated around 17; relapsed/refractory approximately 10; treatment-naive some 14. Partial responses numbered some 25 and complete responses 2; after a median around 68 months, roughly 15 stayed remitted and around 12 progressed. Average yields of about 260,000 productive templates and 75,000 to 100,000 productive rearrangements characterized the samples.

Profiling relied on immunoSEQ multiplex PCR, and the TCRdb table lists in-frame clones only, not all of them. The sample includes about 150,000 clones, about 76% seen only once; the top ten take approximately 5.1%. The CDR3 covers 16 residues. Deletions cut 1 base from V and 2 bases from J, with 15 bases between. Germline assignment: CDR1 SGHTA and CDR2 FQGNSA. V usage is TRBV7-2 and J usage is TRBJ2-7; possible D gene TRBD2, 6 bases. The TCR sequence derives from a human donor with chronic lymphocytic leukemia. Source: PBMCs, taken after 24 months of ibrutinib treatment. CDR3 nucleotide sequence: TGTGCCAGCAGCTTAGTGGCCGGGAGTGGGCCCTACGAGCAGTACTTC. As protein: CASSLVAGSGPYEQYF. The entire variable domain, with the rest obtained from reference TRBV7-2 and TRBJ2-7, is as follows: GAGVSQSPSNKVTEKGKDVELRCDPISGHTALYWYRQSLGQGLEFLIYFQGNSAPDKSGLPSDRFSAERTGGSVSTLTIQRTQQEDSAVYLCASSLVAGSGPYEQYFGPGTRLTVT.